What follows are 30 T cell receptor beta chains derived from one specimen sequenced in a study of early T cells in non-severe SARS-CoV-2 infection. TCRdb reanalysed the 5' RACE reads using MiXCR and keeps one entry per CDR3 protein. The table has about 60,000 distinct CDR3 sequences, over 10% seen once; the top ten hold more than 3.5%. The sequencing sample was made of whole blood. The receptors originated from an adult who was a healthcare worker with PCR-confirmed SARS-CoV-2 infection or an uninfected control (not recorded which).

There are many counts of this clonotype. The chain links TRBV5-4 to TRBJ2-5; 9 bases are a match to TRBD2. CDR3 size: 13 residues. Germline values: CDR1 SGHNT, CDR2 YYREEE (reference sequence). With V trimmed by 4 bases and J by 6 bases, 4 bases remained unmatched. The CDR3, as DNA: TGTGCCAGCAGCGTAGCGGGAGAAAAGACCCAGTACTTC. This gives the protein CASSVAGEKTQYF.

The CDR3 reads CASSLGTGADTQYF. The CDR3 bases are TGCGCCAGCAGCCTAGGGACAGGGGCAGATACGCAGTATTTT. The chain couples TRBV5-1 to TRBJ2-3, with 10 bases fitting TRBD1. The germline V gene has CDR1 SGHRS and CDR2 YFSETQ. The CDR3 is made up of 14 amino acids. The ends lost 4 bases at V and 4 bases at J; junction bases unmatched: 3.

This clonotype was detected only a few times. The J gene is TRBJ1-2, the V gene TRBV7-3; a weak D match, TRBD1 (6 bases). CDR1 SGHTA and CDR2 FQGTGA come from the germline V gene. This CDR3 has 13 amino acids. V was clipped by 2 bases and J by 8 bases, with 12 bases between them. CDR3 bases: TGTGCCAGCAGCTTACAGGGGAATTTGGGCTACACCTTC. Translated: CASSLQGNLGYTF.

This clonotype was picked up many times. V is TRBV28 and J is TRBJ2-7; unclear D gene. Trimming took 6 bases from V and 3 from J, leaving 12 bases between them. Germline loops: CDR1 MDHEN, CDR2 SYDVKM. The CDR3 spans 13 residues. Written as DNA, the CDR3 is TGTGCCAGCAGCTCCGGGTCTTTCTACGAGCAGTACTTC. Encoded protein: CASSSGSFYEQYF.

This clonotype was seen at least ten times. The genes are TRBV7-9 and TRBJ2-5; possibly TRBD2 for D (5 bases). The V end lost 5 bases, the J end lost 2 bases, and 9 bases lay between the germline ends. CDR3 length: 13 amino acids. The germline CDR1 and CDR2 sequences are SEHNR and FQNEAQ (reference sequence). This chain's CDR3 is CASSRGSQETQYF. DNA for the CDR3: TGTGCCAGCAGCCGAGGGAGTCAAGAGACCCAGTACTTC.

This clonotype appeared many times. This chain connects TRBV18 to TRBJ2-1, with a tentative D call TRBD2 (6 bases). Germline CDR1 reads KGHSH; CDR2 reads LQKENI. V lost 6 bases to trimming and J lost 3 bases, with 21 bases between them. The CDR3 spans 17 residues. This CDR3 is CASSSAEGNPLYNEQFF. CDR3 nucleotide sequence: TGTGCCAGCTCTTCGGCGGAGGGCAACCCTCTCTACAATGAGCAGTTCTTC.

This clonotype was seen at least ten times. The V call is TRBV7-2, the J call TRBJ2-3; D unresolved. Germline V lookup: CDR1 SGHTA, CDR2 FQGNSA. The CDR3 consists of 13 residues. V was clipped by 6 bases and J by 5 bases, with 12 bases between them. As DNA, the CDR3 is TGTGCCAGCAGTCGCCTGGTCGGAGATACGCAGTATTTT. It specifies CASSRLVGDTQYF.

This clonotype is termed medium-sized (0.01 to 0.1%). V gene TRBV29-1 combines with J gene TRBJ1-1, with 7 bases lining up with TRBD1. CDR3 length: 14 amino acids. Germline CDR1 SQVTM, CDR2 ANQGSEA. Unmatched junction bases numbered 14, after V lost 6 bases and J lost 7 bases. The CDR3 spells CSVEDRTRRREAFF. As DNA, the CDR3 is TGCAGCGTAGAGGACAGGACTAGGCGCCGTGAAGCTTTCTTT.

In this sample, this clonotype turned up many times. The chain carries TRBV5-1 and TRBJ2-5; D is perhaps TRBD1 (6 bases). CDR1 and CDR2 from the germline V gene are SGHRS and YFSETQ. Trimming cost V 2 bases and J 5 bases, with 10 bases left between them. The CDR3 contains 13 residues. CDR3 protein: CASSLGGDETQYF. The CDR3 bases are TGCGCCAGCAGCTTAGGGGGAGATGAGACCCAGTACTTC.

The chain recombines TRBV7-8 with TRBJ2-6; D uncertain. V lost 2 bases and J 2 bases, leaving 7 bases between the germline ends. CDR1 is SGHVS and CDR2 is FQNEAQ in the germline V gene. This CDR3 is 15 amino acids long. Here the CDR3 DNA reads TGTGCCAGCAGCTTACCTTTGGCTGGGGCCAACGTCCTGACTTTC. Residues: CASSLPLAGANVLTF.

The rearrangement uses TRBV27 and TRBJ2-1; no clear D gene. Per the germline V gene, CDR1 is MNHEY and CDR2 is SMNVEV (reference sequence). The CDR3 is made up of 13 amino acids. Trimming took 6 bases from V and 3 from J, leaving 9 bases between them. The CDR3 DNA is TGTGCCAGCAGCTTCGCAGACTACAATGAGCAGTTCTTC. Translation: CASSFADYNEQFF.

This clonotype was counted at least ten times. The V and J genes are TRBV2 and TRBJ1-3; D not certain. The V gene's germline CDR1 is SNHLY and CDR2 FYNNEI. The CDR3 covers 12 residues. Trimming took 7 bases from V and 0 from J, leaving 4 bases between them. The CDR3 DNA follows: TGTGCCAGCACGTTCTCTGGAAACACCATATATTTT. Amino acid sequence: CASTFSGNTIYF. The variable domain in full, completed from reference TRBV2 and TRBJ1-3, reads EPEVTQTPSHQVTQMGQEVILRCVPISNHLYFYWYRQILGQKVEFLVSFYNNEISEKSEIFDDQFSVERPDGSNFTLKIRSTKLEDSAMYFCASTFSGNTIYFGEGSWLTVV.

The gene calls are TRBV5-5 and TRBJ2-3; D is ambiguous. V lost 4 bases and J lost 0, with 9 bases in between. The CDR3 totals 14 residues. Looked up from germline, CDR1 is SGHKS and CDR2 is YYEKEE (reference sequence). The CDR3 DNA reads TGTGCCAGCAGCCCCCGGGCTAGCACAGATACGCAGTATTTT. Protein: CASSPRASTDTQYF.

This clonotype was counted a few times. This rearrangement joins TRBV2 to TRBJ2-2; 10 positions match TRBD2. This CDR3 contains 16 residues. Germline loops: CDR1 SNHLY, CDR2 FYNNEI. The V and J ends lost 6 bases and 2 bases, in that order; junction bases with no gene match: 6. The CDR3 region is CASSGGTSENTGELFF. The DNA for the CDR3 is TGTGCCAGCAGCGGGGGGACTAGCGAAAACACCGGGGAGCTGTTTTTT.

This clonotype was observed at least ten times. V usage is TRBV5-6 and J usage is TRBJ2-7; D unresolved. The CDR3 has 15 amino acids. The V and J ends lost 1 base and 4 bases respectively, with 15 bases between them. Germline assignment: CDR1 SGHDT and CDR2 YYEEEE. The CDR3 sequence: CASSLKDRVRYEQYF. CDR3 nucleotide sequence: TGTGCCAGCAGCTTGAAGGACCGGGTGAGGTACGAGCAGTACTTC. The full variable domain, its missing parts supplied by reference TRBV5-6 and TRBJ2-7, is DAGVTQSPTHLIKTRGQQVTLRCSPKSGHDTVSWYQQALGQGPQFIFQYYEEEERQRGNFPDRFSGHQFPNYSSELNVNALLLGDSALYLCASSLKDRVRYEQYFGPGTRLTVT.

The chain combines TRBV6-6 with TRBJ2-5; D may be TRBD2 (6 bases). The germline V gene has CDR1 MNHNY and CDR2 SVGAGI (reference sequence). V gave up 6 bases and J gave up 4 bases, with 15 bases separating them. The CDR3 totals 14 residues. The CDR3 DNA reads as TGTGCCAGCAGCTCAGCGGGTTTAGGAGAGACCCAGTACTTC. Its protein is CASSSAGLGETQYF.

The table lists this clonotype with a few counts. The chain uses TRBV7-2 and TRBJ1-4, with 8 positions matching TRBD1. The CDR3 is made up of 15 amino acids. Germline V lookup: CDR1 SGHTA, CDR2 FQGNSA. V shed 7 bases and J 5 bases; nucleotides not matched to a gene: 9. CDR3 nucleotides: TGTGCCAGCAAGGACCTTCAGGGGGCGAATGAAAAACTGTTTTTT. Encoded protein: CASKDLQGANEKLFF.

Only a few counts were recorded for this clonotype. The chain uses TRBV29-1 and TRBJ2-1, with D unclear. The CDR3 sequence is 12 residues long. Germline lookup yields CDR1 SQVTM and CDR2 ANQGSEA. The V gene lost 4 bases and the J gene lost 3 bases, with 7 bases spanning the gap. CDR3 sequence reads: CSVVANYNEQFF. The CDR3 region has the DNA TGCAGCGTTGTGGCTAACTACAATGAGCAGTTCTTC.

This clonotype has only a few counts. The chain recombines TRBV4-2 with TRBJ2-2; tentatively, D is TRBD1 (5 bases). Trimming took 0 bases from V and 4 from J, leaving 6 bases between them. The CDR3 spans 14 residues. The germline CDR1 and CDR2 sequences are LGHNA and YNFKEQ. The CDR3 sequence: CASSQDRVTGELFF. CDR3 DNA sequence: TGTGCCAGCAGCCAAGACAGGGTCACCGGGGAGCTGTTTTTT.

In regard to this clonotype: A much larger clone is a single base away; this may be a read error. The chain links TRBV20-1 to TRBJ2-5; 7 bases line up with TRBD2. The CDR3 covers 11 residues. The germline gives CDR1 DFQATT, CDR2 SNEGSKA (reference sequence). The CDR3 DNA follows: TGCAGCTACCTAGCGGTAGAGACCCAGTACTTC. Its translation: CSYLAVETQYF.

The chain recombines TRBV29-1 with TRBJ2-3; weak D call: TRBD2 (5 bases). The length of the CDR3 is 14 residues. V was shortened by 3 bases and J by 4 bases, with 14 bases between the two germline ends. The germline CDR1 and CDR2 sequences are SQVTM and ANQGSEA. CDR3 sequence (DNA): TGCAGCGTTGATGTGGGAGTAAAGCCAGATACGCAGTATTTT. Translation gives CSVDVGVKPDTQYF.

This sequence joins TRBV12-5 and TRBJ2-1, with 9 bases fitting TRBD1. The germline V gene has CDR1 LGHNT and CDR2 FRNRAP. V shed 6 bases, J shed 7 bases, and the junction held 10 bases outside the gene matches. The CDR3 is made up of 15 amino acids. The DNA of the CDR3 is TGTGCTAGTGGCCGCACGGGACAGGGTGAAAATGAGCAGTTCTTC. It translates to CASGRTGQGENEQFF.

The chain joins TRBV28 to TRBJ2-7; 9 bases match TRBD1. The CDR3 consists of 16 residues. Looked up from germline, CDR1 is MDHEN and CDR2 is SYDVKM. The V gene end was trimmed by 2 bases and the J gene end by 4 bases; junction bases not matched to a gene: 9. This chain's CDR3 is CASSLPPGQGLYEQYF. The CDR3 DNA reads as TGTGCCAGCAGTTTACCACCGGGACAGGGACTGTACGAGCAGTACTTC.

The rearrangement links TRBV29-1 to TRBJ2-3, with D possibly TRBD2 on 5 matching bases. CDR1 SQVTM and CDR2 ANQGSEA come from the germline V gene. V lost 2 bases and J lost 0, with 9 bases in between. CDR3 size: 14 residues. The CDR3 here is CSVERLASTDTQYF. In nucleotides, the CDR3 is TGCAGCGTTGAACGCTTAGCGAGCACAGATACGCAGTATTTT.

This clonotype has at least ten counts. The V and J genes are TRBV7-9 and TRBJ2-7; D is possibly TRBD2 (5 bases). Trimming took off 5 bases at V and 7 bases at J, with 12 bases between the two ends. The germline gives CDR1 SEHNR, CDR2 FQNEAQ (reference sequence). The CDR3 consists of 12 residues. The CDR3 DNA sequence: TGTGCCAGCAGCCTACCCGAGGGTGAGCAGTACTTC. It translates to CASSLPEGEQYF.

This clonotype showed up just a few times. The gene calls are TRBV7-7 and TRBJ2-7; D remains ambiguous. The germline V gene encodes CDR1 SSHAT and CDR2 FNYEAQ (reference sequence). This CDR3 region has 14 residues. V shed 5 bases and J shed 1 base, with 12 bases lying between them. The CDR3 bases are TGTGCCAGCAGCCCCGGTGTGGCGTCCTACGAGCAGTACTTC. Residues: CASSPGVASYEQYF.

This clonotype occurred many times. V and J are TRBV27 and TRBJ2-7, with D tentatively TRBD1 (5 bases). V lost 4 bases and J 2 bases, leaving 27 bases between the germline ends. The CDR3 loop spans 19 amino acids. Germline lookup yields CDR1 MNHEY and CDR2 SMNVEV (reference sequence). CDR3 residues: CASSSQDNLGAVRTYEQYF. CDR3 in DNA: TGTGCCAGCAGTTCCCAGGACAATCTAGGGGCCGTCAGGACCTACGAGCAGTACTTC.

In this sample, this clonotype turned up a few times. V usage is TRBV2 and J usage is TRBJ2-3; D unclear. Germline lookup yields CDR1 SNHLY and CDR2 FYNNEI. This CDR3 is built from 12 residues. The V gene lost 5 bases and the J gene lost 5 bases, with 8 bases spanning the gap. CDR3 sequence (DNA): TGTGCCAGCAGTCCAACAAAAGATACGCAGTATTTT. Its translation: CASSPTKDTQYF. Full variable domain (remainder filled in from reference TRBV2 and TRBJ2-3): EPEVTQTPSHQVTQMGQEVILRCVPISNHLYFYWYRQILGQKVEFLVSFYNNEISEKSEIFDDQFSVERPDGSNFTLKIRSTKLEDSAMYFCASSPTKDTQYFGPGTRLTVL.

This clonotype was detected ten times or more. J is TRBJ2-1 and V is TRBV6-2 or TRBV6-3; TRBD2 aligns across 8 bases. V was pared by 0 bases and J by 16 bases, with 11 bases of the junction left unmatched. The CDR3 is made up of 14 amino acids. The germline gives CDR1 MNHEY, CDR2 SVGEGT. In DNA form, the CDR3 reads TGTGCCAGCAGTTACTCCGGTCGGGAGGGCCAACTATTCTTC. Translated, it gives CASSYSGREGQLFF.

This clonotype was counted a single time. This chain uses TRBV20-1 with TRBJ2-3, with TRBD2 matching over 7 bases. The length of the CDR3 is 13 residues. The ends lost 2 bases at V and 5 bases at J; junction bases unmatched: 4. Germline V gives CDR1 DFQATT, CDR2 SNEGSKA (reference sequence). This CDR3 reads CSARTPSGDTQYF. In DNA, the CDR3 is TGCAGTGCTAGAACCCCTAGCGGAGATACGCAGTATTTT.